The rows below give T cell receptor beta chains drawn from one sample of a study of cytomegalovirus exposure and HLA in healthy donors. Only in-frame clones appear in the TCRdb table, and some are missing; sequencing was by immunoSEQ multiplex PCR. The profile shows about 200,000 clones, approximately 87% of them singletons. Sequencing was performed on PBMCs. The receptor set was obtained from a woman aged 18 to 35 in good health and CMV-seronegative. CDR3s leave out the opening cysteine and the closing phenylalanine or tryptophan.

V,J,CDR3
TRBV6-1,TRBJ1-5,ASYSRDGYQPQH
TRBV15,TRBJ1-5,ATSRGGQGVVTDQPQH
TRBV29-1,TRBJ1-2,SVERQGAYGYT
TRBV7-3,TRBJ2-1,ASSSGTEFYNEQF
TRBV4-1,TRBJ2-7,ASSQGRQGAYEQY
TRBV30,TRBJ2-1,AWSPSSEQF
TRBV6-6,TRBJ1-2,ASRPGGGVDGYT
TRBV6-4,TRBJ2-3,ASSDSVTGGTDTQY
TRBV5-4,TRBJ2-3,ASRSRLAGGTDTQY
TRBV27,TRBJ1-5,ASSFTLNQPQH
TRBV11-1,TRBJ2-7,ASSTSRTSGYEQY
TRBV15,TRBJ1-3,ATSPREANSGNTIY
TRBV25-1,TRBJ2-3,ASSEYRVTDTQY
TRBV13,TRBJ2-2,ASSYRDRGTGELF
TRBV6-1,TRBJ2-7,ASGAGVFREQY
TRBV11-2,TRBJ1-6,ASSPSPRGLYNSPLH
TRBV6-5,TRBJ1-4,ASRPGTGAEKLF
TRBV6-5,TRBJ2-5,ASSRQGSQETQY
TRBV30,TRBJ2-3,AWRTGGAGTDTQY
TRBV4-1,TRBJ2-7,ASSQGTGYEQY
TRBV14,TRBJ1-1,ASSQDLNTEAF
TRBV11-2,TRBJ2-7,ASSGGSDSSYEQY
TRBV10-2,TRBJ2-2,ASSGGPNTGELF
TRBV6-5,TRBJ2-1,ASSYSTISYNEQF
TRBV28,TRBJ2-7,ASSFFPYEQY
TRBV9,TRBJ1-2,ASSPESTGGVNGYT
TRBV5-5,TRBJ2-2,ASSTVGPRGSTGELF
TRBV2,TRBJ1-4,ASRNGRLATNEKLF
TRBV25-1,TRBJ2-1,ASSAGGTVGNEQF
TRBV5-1,TRBJ1-1,ASSLAVSGATEAF
TRBV27,TRBJ2-7,ASSRSSGGAGEQY
TRBV9,TRBJ1-2,ATPGQDNYGYT
TRBV4-1,TRBJ1-1,ASSIRGYTEAF
TRBV27,TRBJ1-4,ASSLLGGGLTNEKLF
TRBV6-4,TRBJ2-3,ASSQGVGTDTQY
TRBV6-6,TRBJ1-1,ASSRQGEESEAF